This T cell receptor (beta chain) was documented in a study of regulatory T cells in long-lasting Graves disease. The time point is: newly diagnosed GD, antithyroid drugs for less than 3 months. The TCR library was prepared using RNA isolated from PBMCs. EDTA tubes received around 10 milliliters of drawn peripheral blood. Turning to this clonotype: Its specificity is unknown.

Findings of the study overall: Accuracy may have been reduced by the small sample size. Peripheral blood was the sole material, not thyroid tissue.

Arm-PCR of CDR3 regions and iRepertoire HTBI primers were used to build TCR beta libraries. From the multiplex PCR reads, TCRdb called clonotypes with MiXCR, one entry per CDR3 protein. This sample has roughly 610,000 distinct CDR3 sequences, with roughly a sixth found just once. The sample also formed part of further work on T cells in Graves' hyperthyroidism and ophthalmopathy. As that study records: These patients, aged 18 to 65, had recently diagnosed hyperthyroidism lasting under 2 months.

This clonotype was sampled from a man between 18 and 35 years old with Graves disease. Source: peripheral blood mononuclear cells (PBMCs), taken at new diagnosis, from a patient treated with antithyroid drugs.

The CDR3 protein is CASSISPGSSGQYF. Written as DNA, the CDR3 is TGTGCCAGTAGTATCTCTCCGGGATCCTCGGGGCAGTACTTC. The chain carries TRBV19 and TRBJ2-7; a possible D gene is TRBD2 (5 bases). V was shortened by 3 bases and J by 9 bases, with 18 bases between the two germline ends. Germline V lookup: CDR1 LNHDA, CDR2 SQIVND (reference sequence). This CDR3 region has 14 residues. The variable domain in full, completed from reference TRBV19 and TRBJ2-7, reads DGGITQSPKYLFRKEGQNVTLSCEQNLNHDAMYWYRQDPGQGLRLIYYSQIVNDFQKGDIAEGYSVSREKKESFPLTVTSAQKNPTAFYLCASSISPGSSGQYFGPGTRLTVT.